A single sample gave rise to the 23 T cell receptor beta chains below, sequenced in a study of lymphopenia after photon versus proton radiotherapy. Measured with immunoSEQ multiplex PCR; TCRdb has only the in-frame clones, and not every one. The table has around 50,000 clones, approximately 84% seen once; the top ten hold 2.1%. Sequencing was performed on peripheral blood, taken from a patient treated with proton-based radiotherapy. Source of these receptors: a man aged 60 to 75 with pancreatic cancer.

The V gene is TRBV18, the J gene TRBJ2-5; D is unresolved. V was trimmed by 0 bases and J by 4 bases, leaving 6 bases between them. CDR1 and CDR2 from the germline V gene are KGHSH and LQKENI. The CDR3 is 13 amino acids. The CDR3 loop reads CASSPPWGETQYF. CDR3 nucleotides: TGTGCCAGCTCACCACCCTGGGGAGAGACCCAGTACTTC.

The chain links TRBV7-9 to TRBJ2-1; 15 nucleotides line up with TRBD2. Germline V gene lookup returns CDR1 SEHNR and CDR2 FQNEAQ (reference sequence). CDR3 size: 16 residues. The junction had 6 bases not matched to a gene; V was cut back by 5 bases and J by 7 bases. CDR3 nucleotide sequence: TGTGCCAGCAGCCCATGGACTAGCGGGAGGGGGAATGAGCAGTTCTTC. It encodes CASSPWTSGRGNEQFF. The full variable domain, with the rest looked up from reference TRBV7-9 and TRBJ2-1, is DTGVSQNPRHKITKRGQNVTFRCDPISEHNRLYWYRQTLGQGPEFLTYFQNEAQLEKSRLLSDRFSAERPKGSFSTLEIQRTEQGDSAMYLCASSPWTSGRGNEQFFGPGTRLTVL.

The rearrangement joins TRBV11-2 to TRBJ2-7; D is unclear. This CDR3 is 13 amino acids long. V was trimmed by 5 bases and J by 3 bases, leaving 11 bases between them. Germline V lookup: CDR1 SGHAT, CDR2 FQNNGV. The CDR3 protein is CASSGNNVYEQYF. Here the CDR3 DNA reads TGTGCCAGCAGCGGGAATAACGTCTACGAGCAGTACTTC.

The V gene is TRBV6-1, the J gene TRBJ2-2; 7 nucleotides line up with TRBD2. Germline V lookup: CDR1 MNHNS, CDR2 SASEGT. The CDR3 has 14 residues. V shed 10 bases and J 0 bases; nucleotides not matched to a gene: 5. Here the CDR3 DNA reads TGTGCCACCATGACTAGCCCGAACACCGGGGAGCTGTTTTTT. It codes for CATMTSPNTGELFF.

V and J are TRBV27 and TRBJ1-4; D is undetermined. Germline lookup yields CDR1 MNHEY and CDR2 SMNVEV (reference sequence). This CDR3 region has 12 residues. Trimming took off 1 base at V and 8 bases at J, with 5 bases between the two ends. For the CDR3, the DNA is TGTGCCAGCAGTTTATGGATAGAAAAACTGTTTTTT. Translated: CASSLWIEKLFF.

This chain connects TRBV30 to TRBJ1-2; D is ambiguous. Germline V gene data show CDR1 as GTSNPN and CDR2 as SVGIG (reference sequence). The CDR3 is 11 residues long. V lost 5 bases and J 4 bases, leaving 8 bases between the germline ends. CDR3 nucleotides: TGTGCCTGGTGGCAGATCTATGGCTACACCTTC. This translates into CAWWQIYGYTF.

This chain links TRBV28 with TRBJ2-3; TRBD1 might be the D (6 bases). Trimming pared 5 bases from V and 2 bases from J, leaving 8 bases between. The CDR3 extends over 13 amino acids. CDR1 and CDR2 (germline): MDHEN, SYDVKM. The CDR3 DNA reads TGTGCCAGCAGTGGACAGAACACAGATACGCAGTATTTT. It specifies CASSGQNTDTQYF. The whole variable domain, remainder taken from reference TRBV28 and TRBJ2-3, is DVKVTQSSRYLVKRTGEKVFLECVQDMDHENMFWYRQDPGLGLRLIYFSYDVKMKEKGDIPEGYSVSREKKERFSLILESASTNQTSMYLCASSGQNTDTQYFGPGTRLTVL.

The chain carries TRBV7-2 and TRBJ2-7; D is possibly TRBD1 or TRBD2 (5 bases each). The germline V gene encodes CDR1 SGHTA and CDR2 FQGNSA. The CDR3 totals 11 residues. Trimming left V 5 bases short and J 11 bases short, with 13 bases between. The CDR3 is CASSLGENKYF. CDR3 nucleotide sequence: TGTGCCAGCAGCCTGGGGGAGAATAAGTACTTC.

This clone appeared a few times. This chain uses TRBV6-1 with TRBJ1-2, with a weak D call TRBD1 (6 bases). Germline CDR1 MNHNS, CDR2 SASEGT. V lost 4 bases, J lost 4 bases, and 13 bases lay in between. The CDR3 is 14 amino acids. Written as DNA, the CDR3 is TGTGCCAGCAGTGCAGGACAGATTCCCTATGGCTACACCTTC. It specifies CASSAGQIPYGYTF.

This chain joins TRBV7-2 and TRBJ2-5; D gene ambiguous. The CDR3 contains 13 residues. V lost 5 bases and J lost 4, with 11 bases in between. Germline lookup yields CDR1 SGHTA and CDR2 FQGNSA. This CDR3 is CASSPQYGETQYF. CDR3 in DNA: TGTGCCAGCAGCCCACAGTACGGAGAGACCCAGTACTTC.

CDR3 bases: TGTGCCAGCAGCCAAGCCGTGTCTAGCGGGATTGGTGAGACCCAGTACTTC. It yields the protein CASSQAVSSGIGETQYF. The chain couples TRBV14 to TRBJ2-5, with 9 bases lining up with TRBD2. This CDR3 has 17 residues. After removal of 1 base from V and 5 bases from J, the junction contained 11 bases not matched to a gene. Germline-derived CDR1 and CDR2 are SGHDN and FVKESK.

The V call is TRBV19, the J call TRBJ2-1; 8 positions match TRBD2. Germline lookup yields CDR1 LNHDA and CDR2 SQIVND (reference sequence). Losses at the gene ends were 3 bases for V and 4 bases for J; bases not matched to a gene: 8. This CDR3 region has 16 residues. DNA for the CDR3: TGTGCCAGTAGTATCGGTTACCCTAGCGGGTACAATGAGCAGTTCTTC. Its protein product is CASSIGYPSGYNEQFF.

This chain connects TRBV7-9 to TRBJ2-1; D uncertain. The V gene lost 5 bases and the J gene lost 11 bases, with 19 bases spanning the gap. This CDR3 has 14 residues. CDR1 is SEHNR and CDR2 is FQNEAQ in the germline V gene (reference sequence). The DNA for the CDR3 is TGTGCCAGCAGCGCTCATTTCGTGGGGTTCCAGCAGTTCTTC. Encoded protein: CASSAHFVGFQQFF.

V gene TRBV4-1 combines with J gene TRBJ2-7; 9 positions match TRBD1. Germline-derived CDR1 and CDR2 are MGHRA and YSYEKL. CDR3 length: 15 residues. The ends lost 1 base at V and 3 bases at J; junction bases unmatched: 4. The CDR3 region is CASSQASGQGYEQYF. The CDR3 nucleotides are TGCGCCAGCAGCCAAGCTTCGGGACAGGGCTACGAGCAGTACTTC.

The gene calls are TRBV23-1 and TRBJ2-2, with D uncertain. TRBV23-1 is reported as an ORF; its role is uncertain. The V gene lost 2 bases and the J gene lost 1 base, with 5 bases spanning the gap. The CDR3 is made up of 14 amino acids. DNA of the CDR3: TGCGCCAGCAGTCAAGACCAGAACACCGGGGAGCTGTTTTTT. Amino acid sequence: CASSQDQNTGELFF.

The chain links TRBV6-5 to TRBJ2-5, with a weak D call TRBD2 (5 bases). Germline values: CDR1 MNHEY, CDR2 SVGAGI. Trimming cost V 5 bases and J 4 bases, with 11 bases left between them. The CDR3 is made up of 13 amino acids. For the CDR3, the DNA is TGTGCCAGCAGTCTCTCGGGGATAGAGACCCAGTACTTC. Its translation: CASSLSGIETQYF.

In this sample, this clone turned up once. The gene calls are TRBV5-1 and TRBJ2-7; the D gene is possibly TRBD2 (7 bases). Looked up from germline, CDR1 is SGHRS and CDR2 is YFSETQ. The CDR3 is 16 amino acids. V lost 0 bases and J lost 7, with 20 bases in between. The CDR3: CASSLGSRGGVSEQYF. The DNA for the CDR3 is TGCGCCAGCAGCTTGGGTAGCAGGGGAGGGGTATCGGAGCAGTACTTC.

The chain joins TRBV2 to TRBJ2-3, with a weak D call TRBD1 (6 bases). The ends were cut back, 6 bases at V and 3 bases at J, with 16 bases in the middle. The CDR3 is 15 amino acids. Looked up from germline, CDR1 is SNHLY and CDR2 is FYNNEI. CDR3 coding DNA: TGTGCCAGCAGAGGGGGACCCATGGGGACAGATACGCAGTATTTT. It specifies CASRGGPMGTDTQYF.

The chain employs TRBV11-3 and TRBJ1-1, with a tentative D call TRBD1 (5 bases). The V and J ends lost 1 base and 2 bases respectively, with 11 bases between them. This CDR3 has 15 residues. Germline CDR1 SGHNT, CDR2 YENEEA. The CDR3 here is CASSLGAGHNTEAFF. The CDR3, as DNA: TGTGCCAGCAGCTTAGGGGCAGGGCACAACACTGAAGCTTTCTTT.

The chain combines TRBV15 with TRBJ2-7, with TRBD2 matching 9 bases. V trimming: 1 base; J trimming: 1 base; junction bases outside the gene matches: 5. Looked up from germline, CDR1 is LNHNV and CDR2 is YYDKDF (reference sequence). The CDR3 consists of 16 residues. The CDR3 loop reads CATSRGAGGVSYEQYF. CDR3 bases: TGTGCCACCAGCAGAGGGGCGGGAGGGGTGTCCTACGAGCAGTACTTC.

The chain's CDR3 is CAWRSGVADTQYF. The CDR3 DNA reads TGTGCCTGGAGAAGCGGGGTTGCAGATACGCAGTATTTT. J is TRBJ2-3 and V is TRBV30, with 7 nucleotides matching TRBD2. The CDR3 has 13 residues. Per germline, CDR1 GTSNPN and CDR2 SVGIG (reference sequence). V was pared by 3 bases and J by 4 bases, with 4 bases of the junction left unmatched. Filled out from reference TRBV30 and TRBJ2-3, the complete variable domain reads SQTIHQWPATLVQPVGSPLSLECTVEGTSNPNLYWYRQAAGRGLQLLFYSVGIGQISSEVPQNLSASRPQDRQFILSSKKLLLSDSGFYLCAWRSGVADTQYFGPGTRLTVL.

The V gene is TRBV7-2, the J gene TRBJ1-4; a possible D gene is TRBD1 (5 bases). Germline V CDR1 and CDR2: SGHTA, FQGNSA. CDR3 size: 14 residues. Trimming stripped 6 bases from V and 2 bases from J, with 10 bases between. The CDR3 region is CASSRDSTNEKLFF. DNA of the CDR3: TGTGCCAGCAGTCGTGACAGTACTAATGAAAAACTGTTTTTT.

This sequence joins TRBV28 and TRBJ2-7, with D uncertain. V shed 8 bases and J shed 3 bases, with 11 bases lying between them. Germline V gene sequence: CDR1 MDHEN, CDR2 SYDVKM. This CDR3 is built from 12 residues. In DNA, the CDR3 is TGTGCCAGCGGCCGGTGGGACTACGAGCAGTACTTC. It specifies CASGRWDYEQYF.